This note documents a single T cell receptor (beta chain) sequence. TCRdb's copy holds only in-frame clones and misses some; the assay was immunoSEQ multiplex PCR. The data hold thousands of clones, with just over 70% observed a single time. The record originates from a study of CD39 and CD103 CD8 tumor-infiltrating T cells. The CDR3 extends over 14 amino acids. The V end lost 0 bases, the J end lost 1 base, and 6 bases lay between the germline ends. Per germline, CDR1 LNHNV and CDR2 YYDKDF (reference sequence). The sample comprised CD8+ T cells sorted from blood. Described subset: total memory CD8 T cells (CD45RA-CCR7+/-) from blood or uninvolved lymph node. This TCR was sampled from a human donor with head and neck squamous cell carcinoma. The V and J genes are TRBV15 and TRBJ1-1; the D is unclear. In DNA form, the CDR3 reads TGTGCCACCAGCAGAGATGAGGAGAACACTGAAGCTTTCTTT. It yields the protein CATSRDEENTEAFF.